These T cell receptor beta chains were read from a single sample in a study of blood T cell repertoires in COVID-19. Clones were sequenced by immunoSEQ multiplex PCR, and TCRdb holds only the in-frame ones, with some missing. The table lists some 69,000 clones, roughly 73% of them singletons. The sequenced material came from peripheral blood. All receptors derive from a human donor in a cohort sampled during active COVID-19. Each CDR3 is given with its conserved first and last residue. Fields, in order: clone size, V gene, D gene, J gene, CDR3 protein, CDR3 DNA. The D gene is left open where the match is weak. The size entry is marked missing in some rows and otherwise reads once, few, many or a size class.

once	TRBV28	TRBD2	TRBJ2-3	CASDPAGGPDTQYF	TGTGCCAGCGATCCAGCGGGAGGGCCAGATACGCAGTATTTT
once	TRBV19	TRBD1	TRBJ2-2	CASRRQGTPGELFF	TGTGCCAGTAGACGACAGGGCACCCCCGGGGAGCTGTTTTTT
.	TRBV5-4	.	TRBJ2-1	CASSWGGLSDYNEQFF	TGTGCCAGCAGCTGGGGGGGCCTTTCTGACTACAATGAGCAGTTCTTC
.	TRBV15	.	TRBJ2-2	CATSRDKTVTGELFF	TGTGCCACCAGCAGAGATAAAACAGTGACCGGGGAGCTGTTTTTT
many	TRBV5-1	.	TRBJ1-2	CASSLEEGSGYTF	TGCGCCAGCAGCTTGGAGGAGGGTTCTGGCTACACCTTC
.	TRBV7-6	TRBD2	TRBJ2-3	CASSRGTSGFTDTQYF	TGTGCCAGCAGCCGTGGGACTAGCGGATTCACAGATACGCAGTATTTT
.	TRBV5-4	.	TRBJ2-7	CASSPPSGYEQYF	TGTGCCAGCAGCCCGCCTTCAGGCTACGAGCAGTACTTC
.	TRBV5-6	.	TRBJ2-1	CASSSPKTVTMKQFF	TGTGCCAGCAGCTCCCCTAAGACAGTAACAATGAAGCAGTTCTTC
.	TRBV11-2	.	TRBJ1-1	CASSRQPDTEAFF	TGTGCCAGCAGCCGACAGCCTGACACTGAAGCTTTCTTT
.	TRBV6-5	.	TRBJ2-7	CASIHSGFSYEQYF	TGTGCCAGCATCCACTCGGGTTTCTCCTACGAGCAGTACTTC
.	TRBV12-1	.	TRBJ2-2	CASSSGLAPGRIGELFF	TGTGCCAGCAGCTCGGGACTAGCGCCGGGTCGAATCGGGGAGCTGTTTTTT
.	TRBV30	.	TRBJ1-2	CAWTPQGNGYTF	TGTGCCTGGACGCCGCAGGGGAATGGCTACACCTTC
.	TRBV5-1	TRBD2	TRBJ2-2	CASSSGLAGGDRVTGELFF	TGCGCCAGCAGCTCCGGACTAGCGGGAGGGGATCGGGTCACCGGGGAGCTGTTTTTT
.	TRBV18	TRBD2	TRBJ2-3	CASSPRLAGGRTDTQYF	TGTGCCAGCTCACCACGACTAGCGGGGGGTCGCACAGATACGCAGTATTTT
.	TRBV4-1	.	TRBJ2-4	CASSQERGGQLLAKNIQYF	TGCGCCAGCAGCCAAGAGAGAGGGGGACAACTCCTAGCCAAAAACATTCAGTACTTC
.	TRBV11-1	.	TRBJ2-1	CASSFGLYNEQFF	TGTGCCAGCAGCTTTGGCTTGTACAATGAGCAGTTCTTC
.	TRBV11-2	TRBD1	TRBJ2-7	CASSAHHGQGISYEQYF	TGTGCCAGCAGCGCGCATCACGGACAGGGGATCTCCTACGAGCAGTACTTC
.	TRBV29-1	TRBD1	TRBJ2-6	CSVLGTDSGANVLTF	TGCAGCGTTCTCGGGACAGACTCTGGGGCCAACGTCCTGACTTTC
once	TRBV5-1	.	TRBJ1-4	CASSLARVPNEKLFF	TGCGCCAGCAGCTTGGCCAGGGTACCTAATGAAAAACTGTTTTTT
once	TRBV5-6	.	TRBJ1-3	CASSFAGNTIYF	TGTGCCAGCAGCTTCGCGGGAAACACCATATATTTT
.	TRBV30	TRBD1	TRBJ1-6	CAWSADRGQNNSPLHF	TGTGCCTGGAGTGCCGACAGGGGCCAAAATAATTCACCCCTCCACTTT
.	TRBV7-2	.	TRBJ1-1	CASSLGTPFQAFF	TGTGCCAGCAGCTTAGGGACTCCTTTTCAAGCTTTCTTT
.	TRBV13	.	TRBJ2-7	CASSLASGSVQYF	TGTGCCAGCAGCTTAGCCTCGGGTTCTGTGCAGTACTTC
.	TRBV28	.	TRBJ2-1	CASSFTGGSIWVYNEQFF	TGTGCCAGCAGCTTCACCGGTGGGAGTATTTGGGTCTACAATGAGCAGTTCTTC
.	TRBV3-1/TRBV3-2	.	TRBJ1-2	CASSQDPRRGKGYTF	TGTGCCAGCAGCCAAGATCCGCGTAGGGGGAAAGGCTACACCTTC
.	TRBV5-1	TRBD1	TRBJ2-2	CASSLGTGGTGELFF	TGCGCCAGCAGCTTAGGGACAGGCGGGACCGGGGAGCTGTTTTTT
.	TRBV2	.	TRBJ1-1	CASNQGGRGTEAFF	TGTGCCAGCAATCAGGGAGGCCGGGGCACTGAAGCTTTCTTT
few	TRBV4-1	.	TRBJ2-6	CASSQETSISGANVLTF	TGCGCCAGCAGCCAAGAAACATCAATCTCTGGGGCCAACGTCCTGACTTTC
.	TRBV2	TRBD2	TRBJ2-3	CASSEAWLAGYTDTQYF	TGTGCCAGCAGTGAAGCGTGGCTAGCGGGGTACACAGATACGCAGTATTTT
once	TRBV19	TRBD2	TRBJ2-5	CASSIEASGSPKKETQYF	TGTGCCAGTAGTATAGAGGCTAGCGGATCCCCAAAAAAGGAGACCCAGTACTTC
.	TRBV10-3	TRBD1	TRBJ1-2	CAIKRQGTYGYTF	TGTGCCATCAAGCGACAGGGGACCTATGGCTACACCTTC
once	TRBV28	.	TRBJ1-5	CASRPPGGYGNQPQHF	TGTGCCAGCAGGCCTCCGGGAGGGTATGGCAATCAGCCCCAGCATTTT
.	TRBV2	.	TRBJ2-6	CASSELGTGANVLTF	TGTGCCAGCAGTGAATTGGGGACAGGGGCCAACGTCCTGACTTTC
.	TRBV5-6	TRBD2	TRBJ2-5	CASSTPTSGSETQYF	TGTGCCAGCAGCACCCCGACTAGCGGGAGCGAGACCCAGTACTTC
.	TRBV9	TRBD1	TRBJ1-1	CASSPSGQGIGNTEAFF	TGTGCCAGCAGCCCATCCGGACAGGGGATCGGGAACACTGAAGCTTTCTTT
.	TRBV6-4	.	TRBJ2-2	CASSHNTGELFF	TGTGCCAGCAGTCATAACACCGGGGAGCTGTTTTTT
.	TRBV15	.	TRBJ2-5	CATSRDLQETQYF	TGTGCCACCAGCAGAGATCTCCAAGAGACCCAGTACTTC
once	TRBV16	TRBD1	TRBJ2-7	CASSHLRDSYEQYF	TGTGCCAGCAGCCATCTCAGGGACAGCTACGAGCAGTACTTC
.	TRBV6-4	TRBD2	TRBJ2-2	CASSGEGLDNTGELFF	TGTGCCAGCAGTGGGGAGGGCCTGGACAACACCGGGGAGCTGTTTTTT
.	TRBV19	.	TRBJ1-5	CASSIAAGNQPQHF	TGTGCCAGTAGTATAGCGGCAGGTAATCAGCCCCAGCATTTT
.	TRBV7-2	.	TRBJ2-3	CASSLEAAPNTQYF	TGTGCCAGCAGCTTAGAAGCGGCTCCTAATACGCAGTATTTT
few	TRBV6-1	.	TRBJ1-1	CASSERGGQTEAFF	TGTGCCAGCAGTGAAAGGGGCGGCCAAACTGAAGCTTTCTTT